The 15 T cell receptor beta chains listed next were all sequenced from one sample in a study of T cells after yellow fever vaccination. TCRdb recomputed calls from the 5' RACE reads with MiXCR, one row per CDR3 protein. In the table there are under 300,000 distinct CDR3 sequences, less than 9% of which are singletons. Specimen: CD4+ T cells sorted from PBMCs, collected 15 days after the yellow fever booster vaccination. These receptors originate from a man aged 25-45 years who received the YFV17D yellow fever vaccine.

In its sample, this clonotype was seen a few times. The rearrangement uses TRBV20-1 and TRBJ2-3; possibly TRBD1 or TRBD2 for D (5 bases each). CDR1 and CDR2 from the germline V gene are DFQATT and SNEGSKA (reference sequence). The ends were cut back, 3 bases at V and 4 bases at J, with 11 bases in the middle. This CDR3 spans 13 amino acids. The CDR3 nucleotides are TGCAGTGCTAGTCGGGGCAGCCCAGATACGCAGTATTTT. It specifies CSASRGSPDTQYF.

The sample holds many counts of this clonotype. The chain carries TRBV5-1 and TRBJ2-7; tentatively, D is TRBD2 (6 bases). This CDR3 has 15 residues. V was pared by 1 base and J by 2 bases, with 13 bases between. Germline values: CDR1 SGHRS, CDR2 YFSETQ. The CDR3 DNA is TGCGCCAGCAGCTTGCTCTCTAGCGAGACCTACGAGCAGTACTTC. Translating it yields CASSLLSSETYEQYF. Full variable domain (outside the CDR3, taken from reference TRBV5-1 and TRBJ2-7): KAGVTQTPRYLIKTRGQQVTLSCSPISGHRSVSWYQQTPGQGLQFLFEYFSETQRNKGNFPGRFSGRQFSNSRSEMNVSTLELGDSALYLCASSLLSSETYEQYFGPGTRLTVT.

The chain carries TRBV25-1 and TRBJ1-2, with D possibly TRBD1 on 5 matching bases. Per germline, CDR1 MGHDK and CDR2 SYGVNS. This CDR3 region has 12 residues. Here the CDR3 DNA reads TGTGAAACCCCAGACAGACACTATGGCTACACCTTC. Translating gives CETPDRHYGYTF.

There are a few counts of this clonotype. This chain joins TRBV7-9 and TRBJ2-1; 12 bases agree with TRBD2. J gave up 10 bases and V 5 bases, and 9 bases lay outside the gene matches. The CDR3 is 15 amino acids. Per the germline V gene, CDR1 is SEHNR and CDR2 is FQNEAQ (reference sequence). The chain's CDR3 is CASSPTGLAGLEQFF. CDR3 nucleotide sequence: TGTGCCAGCAGCCCCACCGGACTAGCGGGACTCGAGCAGTTCTTC.

The chain is built from TRBV12-3 or TRBV12-4 and TRBJ2-1, with TRBD2 matching over 13 bases. The CDR3 runs to 15 residues. V was clipped by 6 bases and J by 4 bases; unmatched bases: 3. CDR3 amino acids: CASRGTSGTYNEQFF. As DNA, the CDR3 is TGTGCCAGCAGAGGGACTAGCGGGACATACAATGAGCAGTTCTTC.

This clonotype was seen ten or more times. This chain joins TRBV12-3 or TRBV12-4 and TRBJ1-3; D unresolved. Trimming cost V 5 bases and J 0 bases, with 5 bases left between them. The CDR3 has 13 residues. The CDR3 protein is CASSENSGNTIYF. As DNA, the CDR3 is TGTGCCAGCAGTGAGAACTCTGGAAACACCATATATTTT.

This clonotype was counted at least ten times. The chain has TRBV12-3 or TRBV12-4 and TRBJ2-7, with no clear D. Trimming stripped 6 bases from V and 0 bases from J, with 12 bases between. The CDR3 is 14 residues long. CDR3 protein: CASRTLLSSYEQYF. CDR3 sequence (DNA): TGTGCCAGCAGGACTCTCCTCAGCTCCTACGAGCAGTACTTC.

This clonotype was counted between two and nine times. This chain uses TRBV10-3 with TRBJ1-1; the D is unclear. CDR3 length: 14 amino acids. Germline V gene sequence: CDR1 ENHRY, CDR2 SYGVKD. Between the trimmed V and J ends, which lost 4 bases and 5 bases, there was a span of 14 bases. DNA for the CDR3: TGTGCCATCAGTGTGGCCCAAACGGGGACTGAAGCTTTCTTT. Amino acids: CAISVAQTGTEAFF.

This clonotype occurred many times. The chain carries TRBV7-2 and TRBJ1-1; TRBD1 might be the D (5 bases). The germline V gene encodes CDR1 SGHTA and CDR2 FQGNSA. Deletions cut 1 base from V and 4 bases from J, with 19 bases between. CDR3 size: 17 residues. This chain's CDR3 is CASSLVGLGVVVTEAFF. The CDR3 DNA follows: TGTGCCAGCAGCTTAGTTGGTTTGGGGGTGGTGGTCACTGAAGCTTTCTTT.

This chain links TRBV6-5 with TRBJ1-2; TRBD1 matches 7 bases. V lost 6 bases, J lost 1 base, and 2 bases stayed unmatched. The germline V gene has CDR1 MNHEY and CDR2 SVGAGI. The CDR3 has 13 amino acids. The CDR3 coding sequence is TGTGCCAGCAGGGGACAGAGTAACTATGGCTACACCTTC. Translating it yields CASRGQSNYGYTF.

The chain combines TRBV5-1 with TRBJ2-2; D uncertain. The CDR3 consists of 14 residues. Deletions cut 3 bases from V and 5 bases from J, with 11 bases between. From germline, CDR1 is SGHRS and CDR2 YFSETQ. CDR3 nucleotide sequence: TGCGCCAGCAGCTCCGAAAAGATTACCGGGGAGCTGTTTTTT. This translates into CASSSEKITGELFF.

In this sample, this clonotype turned up many times. J is TRBJ2-7 and V is TRBV7-6; D uncertain. The V gene lost 4 bases and the J gene lost 2 bases, with 12 bases spanning the gap. This CDR3 is built from 14 residues. Germline V gives CDR1 SGHVS, CDR2 FNYEAQ. For the CDR3, the DNA is TGTGCCAGCAGCTCCGATTCGGGTCCCTACGAGCAGTACTTC. This translates into CASSSDSGPYEQYF.

This clonotype showed up just a few times. This rearrangement joins TRBV7-2 to TRBJ2-5; D is uncertain. Germline loops: CDR1 SGHTA, CDR2 FQGNSA. Trimming pared 5 bases from V and 7 bases from J, leaving 8 bases between. CDR3 size: 11 residues. The CDR3 bases are TGTGCCAGCAGCCCCTCCGGGACCCAGTACTTC. This sequence encodes CASSPSGTQYF. Based on the CDR3 plus reference TRBV7-2 and TRBJ2-5, the full variable domain is GAGVSQSPSNKVTEKGKDVELRCDPISGHTALYWYRQSLGQGLEFLIYFQGNSAPDKSGLPSDRFSAERTGGSVSTLTIQRTQQEDSAVYLCASSPSGTQYFGPGTRLLVL.

V usage is TRBV6-2 or TRBV6-3 and J usage is TRBJ2-1; possible D gene TRBD2, 6 bases. The germline V gene has CDR1 MNHEY and CDR2 SVGEGT. This CDR3 region has 16 residues. V was cut by 5 bases and J by 3 bases, with 17 bases left in between. The CDR3 DNA sequence: TGTGCCAGCAGTACTTTAAGGAGGGTCGGCTACAATGAGCAGTTCTTC. Residues: CASSTLRRVGYNEQFF.

With respect to this clonotype: A much bigger clone sits one base away, suggesting this may be a read error. The chain joins TRBV21-1 to TRBJ2-1; the table's D call, TRBD2, was not checked against the DNA. TRBV21-1 constitutes a pseudogene. The CDR3 loop spans 15 amino acids. CDR3 region: CASSRRIAGGVEQFF. CDR3 bases: TGTGCCAGCAGCAGGAGGATCGCAGGTGGAGTTGAGCAGTTCTTC.